The next 30 T cell receptor beta chains were all read from a single sample in a study of blood T cell repertoires in COVID-19. Assay used: immunoSEQ multiplex PCR; TCRdb lists only in-frame clones, some missing. The sample holds about 39,000 clones, approximately 80% seen once. The material sequenced was peripheral blood. The receptors derive from a man aged 60 to 69 in a cohort sampled during active COVID-19.

V gene TRBV19 combines with J gene TRBJ1-3; 7 bases are a match to TRBD1. Germline lookup yields CDR1 LNHDA and CDR2 SQIVND (reference sequence). The J segment lost 5 bases and the V segment lost 6 bases, leaving 16 bases of the junction unmatched. There are 17 residues in the CDR3. CDR3 DNA: TGTGCCAGTAGCCCAATAACGACAGGGACTGGACGAAACACCATATATTTT. It specifies CASSPITTGTGRNTIYF.

V usage is TRBV18 and J usage is TRBJ1-1, with 10 bases that match TRBD1. This CDR3 region has 20 residues. The V gene end was trimmed by 2 bases and the J gene end by 7 bases; junction bases not matched to a gene: 22. The germline CDR1 and CDR2 sequences are KGHSH and LQKENI. The CDR3 nucleotides are TGTGCCAGCTCACCAAGGGATAACACCCGGGACAGGGGATCGAGGGGTGAAGCTTTCTTT. The encoded protein is CASSPRDNTRDRGSRGEAFF.

The chain links TRBV7-2 to TRBJ2-5; a weak D match, TRBD2 (5 bases). This CDR3 is 19 amino acids long. The germline V gene encodes CDR1 SGHTA and CDR2 FQGNSA. Trimming left V 3 bases short and J 4 bases short, with 27 bases between. CDR3 in amino acids: CASSLQLRRVESRGETQYF. The CDR3 DNA follows: TGTGCCAGCAGCTTGCAGCTCCGACGGGTGGAGTCACGGGGAGAGACCCAGTACTTC.

By frequency in the sample, this clone is medium-sized. This chain joins TRBV19 and TRBJ1-2; TRBD1 matches at 7 bases. CDR1 LNHDA and CDR2 SQIVND come from the germline V gene (reference sequence). The length of the CDR3 is 14 residues. Germline trimming cut 7 bases from V and 2 bases from J; bases unmatched to any gene: 7. CDR3 amino acids: CASTRGTANYGYTF. CDR3 nucleotide sequence: TGTGCCAGTACCCGCGGGACAGCGAACTATGGCTACACCTTC.

The chain is built from TRBV19 and TRBJ2-1; TRBD1 aligns across 10 bases. Losses at the gene ends were 6 bases for V and 4 bases for J; bases not matched to a gene: 6. The CDR3 loop spans 15 amino acids. CDR1 and CDR2 from the germline V gene are LNHDA and SQIVND (reference sequence). The CDR3 protein is CASSRGTGAYNEQFF. The CDR3 nucleotides read TGTGCCAGTAGCCGAGGGACAGGGGCTTACAATGAGCAGTTCTTC.

This chain connects TRBV29-1 to TRBJ2-2, with D uncertain. Germline V gene data show CDR1 as SQVTM and CDR2 as ANQGSEA. This CDR3 region has 12 residues. Deletions cut 6 bases from V and 6 bases from J, with 11 bases between. In DNA form, the CDR3 reads TGCAGCGTCCTAGATGGCGCCGGGGAGCTGTTTTTT. Its protein product is CSVLDGAGELFF.

This sequence joins TRBV10-3 and TRBJ1-1; D is ambiguous. V was trimmed by 4 bases and J by 1 base, leaving 4 bases between them. The germline CDR1 and CDR2 sequences are ENHRY and SYGVKD. The CDR3 contains 12 residues. The CDR3 region has the DNA TGTGCCATCAGTGCCAGGAACACTGAAGCTTTCTTT. Translation: CAISARNTEAFF.

The V call is TRBV28, the J call TRBJ1-5; D is uncertain. CDR1 and CDR2 (germline): MDHEN, SYDVKM. V lost 3 bases and J lost 6, with 9 bases in between. This CDR3 region has 13 residues. The CDR3 DNA is TGTGCCAGCAGTTTTCTTCGGGGTCAGCCCCAGCATTTT. Translation gives CASSFLRGQPQHF.

This clone was seen only a few times. The rearrangement joins TRBV30 to TRBJ1-5; 7 bases map to TRBD1. Germline V lookup: CDR1 GTSNPN, CDR2 SVGIG (reference sequence). The length of the CDR3 is 13 residues. After removal of 5 bases from V and 6 bases from J, the junction contained 7 bases not matched to a gene. CDR3 in amino acids: CAWGRGGFQPQHF. Written as DNA, the CDR3 is TGTGCCTGGGGTAGAGGGGGCTTTCAGCCCCAGCATTTT.

The rearrangement links TRBV7-9 to TRBJ2-3, with 9 bases lining up with TRBD2. CDR1 is SEHNR and CDR2 is FQNEAQ in the germline V gene (reference sequence). The CDR3 length is 17 residues. The V and J ends lost 5 bases and 4 bases, in that order; junction bases with no gene match: 13. The CDR3 DNA is TGTGCCAGCAGCGCCTTGGGGCTAGCGGGAAAGGCAGATACGCAGTATTTT. Amino acids: CASSALGLAGKADTQYF.

J is TRBJ2-1 and V is TRBV3-1 (or the pseudogene TRBV3-2); D call uncertain. The CDR3 length is 14 residues. CDR1 is LGHDT and CDR2 is YNNKEL in the germline V gene (reference sequence). The V end lost 1 base, the J end lost 8 bases, and 12 bases lay between the germline ends. CDR3 sequence (DNA): TGTGCCAGCAGCCAAGGAGGAGCTTTCGATGAGCAGTTCTTC. Residues: CASSQGGAFDEQFF.

CDR3 coding DNA: TGTGCCAGCAGCTTATACCAGGGCAATCAGCCCCAGCATTTT. Its protein product is CASSLYQGNQPQHF. V is TRBV7-2 and J is TRBJ1-5; no clear D gene. The CDR3 contains 14 residues. In germline, CDR1 is SGHTA, CDR2 FQGNSA. V was clipped by 2 bases and J by 2 bases, with 7 bases between them. The whole variable domain, filled in from reference TRBV7-2 and TRBJ1-5, reads GAGVSQSPSNKVTEKGKDVELRCDPISGHTALYWYRQSLGQGLEFLIYFQGNSAPDKSGLPSDRFSAERTGGSVSTLTIQRTQQEDSAVYLCASSLYQGNQPQHFGDGTRLSIL.

V is TRBV6-5 and J is TRBJ2-1, with 7 bases fitting TRBD2. Germline CDR1 and CDR2: MNHEY and SVGAGI. Trimming cost V 6 bases and J 2 bases; bases outside gene matches: 10. The CDR3 length is 16 residues. The CDR3 nucleotides are TGTGCCAGCAGCTACCACAGGCTAGCGGCCTACAATGAGCAGTTCTTC. As protein: CASSYHRLAAYNEQFF.

The rearrangement joins TRBV9 to TRBJ2-2; D uncertain. Trimming shortened V by 0 bases and J by 7 bases, and 4 bases separated the two germline ends. This CDR3 comprises 12 residues. Per germline, CDR1 SGDLS and CDR2 YYNGEE. The CDR3 DNA follows: TGTGCCAGCAGCGTAGCGGTCGGGGAGCTGTTTTTT. Its protein is CASSVAVGELFF.

The V gene is TRBV4-1, the J gene TRBJ2-1; D gene ambiguous. V was trimmed by 0 bases and J by 3 bases, leaving 6 bases between them. This CDR3 has 14 residues. The germline V gene has CDR1 MGHRA and CDR2 YSYEKL. The CDR3 bases are TGCGCCAGCAGCCAAGACCAGGTCTACAATGAGCAGTTCTTC. It codes for CASSQDQVYNEQFF.

The chain links TRBV5-4 to TRBJ2-3, with D maybe TRBD2 (7 bases). The germline V gene encodes CDR1 SGHNT and CDR2 YYREEE (reference sequence). V lost 4 bases and J 3 bases, leaving 21 bases between the germline ends. The CDR3 has 17 amino acids. The CDR3 is CASSPGGGGGRTDTQYF. The CDR3 DNA is TGTGCCAGCAGCCCCGGAGGGGGAGGGGGTAGGACAGATACGCAGTATTTT.

The chain links TRBV7-2 to TRBJ1-5; D gene ambiguous. The CDR3 length is 13 residues. CDR1 is SGHTA, CDR2 FQGNSA, per germline. The germline V and J ends were trimmed by 1 base and 5 bases, with 6 bases remaining between them. The CDR3 bases are TGTGCCAGCAGCTTAGTAGATGATCAGCCCCAGCATTTT. It codes for CASSLVDDQPQHF.

This chain uses TRBV10-1 with TRBJ2-6; 8 nucleotides agree with TRBD1. This CDR3 spans 17 amino acids. The V and J ends lost 3 bases and 0 bases, in that order; junction bases with no gene match: 4. Germline V gene lookup returns CDR1 WNHNN and CDR2 SYGVQD (reference sequence). CDR3 protein: CASSEGQGSSGANVLTF. CDR3 coding DNA: TGCGCCAGCAGTGAAGGACAGGGTAGCTCTGGGGCCAACGTCCTGACTTTC.

The gene calls are TRBV5-1 and TRBJ1-1, with a possible D match to TRBD1 (5 bases). Between the trimmed V and J ends, which lost 1 base and 6 bases, there was a span of 10 bases. Germline V gene lookup returns CDR1 SGHRS and CDR2 YFSETQ. The CDR3 runs to 13 residues. The CDR3 is CASSLQGRPEAFF. The CDR3 bases are TGCGCCAGCAGCTTGCAGGGCCGACCTGAAGCTTTCTTT.

This sequence joins TRBV7-9 and TRBJ1-4; D unclear. The germline V gene has CDR1 SEHNR and CDR2 FQNEAQ (reference sequence). Between the trimmed V and J ends, which lost 7 bases and 8 bases, there was a span of 20 bases. CDR3 size: 15 residues. CDR3 sequence reads: CASTSLEVLSEKLFF. The DNA for the CDR3 is TGTGCCAGCACCTCCCTCGAGGTCCTCTCGGAAAAACTGTTTTTT.

The CDR3 coding sequence is TGTGCCAGCAGTGACGGTCAGGGGAACACTGAAGCTTTCTTT. Its protein product is CASSDGQGNTEAFF. The gene calls are TRBV2 and TRBJ1-1; weak D call: TRBD1 (5 bases). Germline loops: CDR1 SNHLY, CDR2 FYNNEI. The CDR3 is 14 residues long. V lost 3 bases to trimming and J lost 1 base, with 9 bases between them.

The chain joins TRBV11-3 to TRBJ2-1, with D unresolved. Trimming took off 2 bases at V and 2 bases at J, with 7 bases between the two ends. The CDR3 has 14 residues. CDR1 and CDR2 from the germline V gene are SGHNT and YENEEA. CDR3 sequence: CASSLIETYNEQFF. The CDR3 bases are TGTGCCAGCAGCTTAATAGAGACCTACAATGAGCAGTTCTTC.

This clone showed up just once. The chain has TRBV6-1 and TRBJ2-3; TRBD2 aligns across 11 bases. V lost 0 bases, J lost 6 bases, and 5 bases stayed unmatched. Germline loops: CDR1 MNHNS, CDR2 SASEGT. This CDR3 contains 16 residues. CDR3 sequence: CASSEASGRGGDTQYF. DNA for the CDR3: TGTGCCAGCAGTGAAGCTAGCGGGAGGGGGGGGGATACGCAGTATTTT.

The CDR3: CASSSSDRAIWDEQYF. The CDR3, as DNA: TGTGCCAGTAGTAGCTCCGACAGGGCCATATGGGACGAGCAGTACTTC. The chain recombines TRBV19 with TRBJ2-7, with 7 positions matching TRBD1. V dropped 4 bases and J dropped 5; count of bases not matched to a gene: 14. This CDR3 has 16 residues. CDR1 and CDR2 from the germline V gene are LNHDA and SQIVND (reference sequence).

This clone was seen a few times. V and J are TRBV28 and TRBJ2-5, with D possibly TRBD2 on 5 matching bases. Germline V gene sequence: CDR1 MDHEN, CDR2 SYDVKM. Trimming removed 5 bases at V and 5 bases at J, with 12 bases between. CDR3 length equals 13 residues. CDR3 residues: CASSRAGGETQYF. The CDR3 nucleotides are TGTGCCAGCAGTCGGGCCGGCGGGGAGACCCAGTACTTC.

The chain recombines TRBV29-1 with TRBJ1-1; D gene uncertain. This CDR3 has 13 amino acids. V was pared by 6 bases and J by 3 bases, with 14 bases between. The germline CDR1 and CDR2 sequences are SQVTM and ANQGSEA. The CDR3 loop reads CSVVQSLDTEAFF. CDR3 bases: TGCAGCGTGGTCCAGTCATTGGACACTGAAGCTTTCTTT. Based on the CDR3 plus reference TRBV29-1 and TRBJ1-1, the full variable domain is SAVISQKPSRDICQRGTSLTIQCQVDSQVTMMFWYRQQPGQSLTLIATANQGSEATYESGFVIDKFPISRPNLTFSTLTVSNMSPEDSSIYLCSVVQSLDTEAFFGQGTRLTVV.

The chain recombines TRBV24-1 with TRBJ2-1; 8 bases are shared with TRBD2. The V and J ends lost 6 bases and 6 bases, in that order; junction bases with no gene match: 6. Per the germline V gene, CDR1 is KGHDR and CDR2 is SFDVKD. The CDR3 consists of 14 residues. In DNA form, the CDR3 reads TGTGCCACCAGTTTCGCCGGGACTAGCAATGAGCAGTTCTTC. Residues: CATSFAGTSNEQFF.

This sequence joins TRBV4-2 and TRBJ2-5; TRBD2 matches at 14 bases. V was clipped by 4 bases and J by 4 bases; unmatched bases: 5. This CDR3 comprises 16 residues. From germline, CDR1 is LGHNA and CDR2 YNFKEQ. The CDR3 sequence is CASSLGLAGAVETQYF. The CDR3 nucleotides read TGTGCCAGCAGCCTGGGACTAGCGGGAGCTGTAGAGACCCAGTACTTC.

The gene calls are TRBV6-5 and TRBJ2-7; 8 bases align to TRBD1. V lost 5 bases and J lost 2; bases outside the gene matches: 5. This CDR3 is 14 amino acids long. Per germline, CDR1 MNHEY and CDR2 SVGAGI. CDR3 sequence reads: CASSSRTGTYEQYF. CDR3 nucleotides: TGTGCCAGCAGTAGTAGGACAGGGACCTACGAGCAGTACTTC.

The chain employs TRBV30 and TRBJ2-7; 8 nucleotides match TRBD1. V gave up 2 bases and J gave up 6 bases; unmatched junction bases: 12. The CDR3 covers 15 residues. Germline V CDR1 and CDR2: GTSNPN, SVGIG (reference sequence). CDR3 nucleotides: TGTGCCTGGAGTCCACCGGTGGACAGGGTTTCCGAGCAGTACTTC. Amino acids: CAWSPPVDRVSEQYF.